The 14 T cell receptor beta chains below were found in one sample sequenced in a study of vaccination effects on CD4 cells after COVID-19. The culture ran for about eleven days before CD4+ T cells were isolated. The assay was immunoSEQ multiplex PCR, and TCRdb's table has in-frame clones only and misses some. The sample includes 45,000 to 60,000 clones, around 76% of them seen just once. These receptors are not linked to any known antigen. This sample comprised CD4+ T cells from PBMCs cultured without peptide, obtained before COVID-19 vaccination. Every receptor here comes from a human donor who had a prior SARS-CoV-2 infection.

V is TRBV11-2 and J is TRBJ2-5, with TRBD1 identical over 10 bases. This CDR3 has 17 residues. Trimming at V came to 1 base and at J to 4 bases, leaving 9 bases not matched to a gene. Germline V gene sequence: CDR1 SGHAT, CDR2 FQNNGV. The CDR3 DNA is TGTGCCAGCAGCTTAGTTTTTAAACGGGACAGGGGAGAGACCCAGTACTTC. Its protein product is CASSLVFKRDRGETQYF.

The chain combines TRBV6-5 with TRBJ1-1; D perhaps matches TRBD1 (5 bases). The germline V gene has CDR1 MNHEY and CDR2 SVGAGI. The V end was cut by 8 bases, the J end by 0 bases, with 13 bases between. CDR3 length: 14 amino acids. The CDR3 region has the DNA TGTGCCAGCGGCTCATGGGGGATGAACACTGAAGCTTTCTTT. Translating gives CASGSWGMNTEAFF.

The chain joins TRBV25-1 to TRBJ1-2; TRBD1 matches at 8 bases. Germline V CDR1 and CDR2: MGHDK, SYGVNS. The CDR3 spans 14 residues. The V and J ends lost 6 bases and 3 bases, in that order; junction bases with no gene match: 6. The CDR3 loop reads CASSRGQADYGYTF. Here the CDR3 DNA reads TGTGCCAGCAGCAGGGGACAGGCCGACTATGGCTACACCTTC.

The chain couples TRBV7-2 to TRBJ2-3, with a possible D match to TRBD1 (6 bases). The V end was cut by 1 base, the J end by 5 bases, with 7 bases between. Germline CDR1 reads SGHTA; CDR2 reads FQGNSA. CDR3 length equals 13 residues. The CDR3 here is CASSLGQVDTQYF. The DNA of the CDR3 is TGTGCCAGCAGCTTAGGACAGGTAGATACGCAGTATTTT.

The rearrangement uses TRBV2 and TRBJ1-5; no reliable D call. The germline V and J ends were trimmed by 8 bases and 0 bases, with 14 bases remaining between them. The germline V gene has CDR1 SNHLY and CDR2 FYNNEI. The CDR3 has 15 residues. The CDR3 coding sequence is TGTGCCAGCCAAGAGACTTATTATAGCAATCAGCCCCAGCATTTT. Translating it yields CASQETYYSNQPQHF.

The V and J genes are TRBV4-2 and TRBJ1-1, with 10 bases identical to TRBD1. Germline V gene sequence: CDR1 LGHNA, CDR2 YNFKEQ. CDR3 length equals 17 residues. Trimming cost V 2 bases and J 6 bases; bases outside gene matches: 12. The CDR3 here is CASSQIRGTGAGAEAFF. For the CDR3, the DNA is TGTGCCAGCAGCCAAATTCGGGGGACAGGGGCTGGGGCTGAAGCTTTCTTT.

This clone was found a few times. The genes are TRBV29-1 and TRBJ2-1, with D perhaps matching TRBD1 (7 bases). Germline CDR1 is SQVTM and CDR2 is ANQGSEA. CDR3 length: 13 amino acids. Deletions cut 4 bases from V and 4 bases from J, with 11 bases between. CDR3 protein: CSVGGTAYNEQFF. CDR3 coding DNA: TGCAGCGTTGGCGGGACAGCTTACAATGAGCAGTTCTTC.

The J gene is TRBJ2-3, the V gene TRBV7-2, with no clear D. Per germline, CDR1 SGHTA and CDR2 FQGNSA. The germline V and J ends were trimmed by 4 bases and 0 bases, with 5 bases remaining between them. CDR3 length equals 13 residues. CDR3 sequence: CASSSYSTDTQYF. The CDR3 coding sequence is TGTGCCAGCAGCTCATATAGCACAGATACGCAGTATTTT. Complete variable domain (other parts from reference TRBV7-2 and TRBJ2-3): GAGVSQSPSNKVTEKGKDVELRCDPISGHTALYWYRQSLGQGLEFLIYFQGNSAPDKSGLPSDRFSAERTGGSVSTLTIQRTQQEDSAVYLCASSSYSTDTQYFGPGTRLTVL.

The chain employs TRBV28 and TRBJ2-7; 11 bases agree with TRBD1. V gave up 6 bases and J gave up 6 bases; unmatched junction bases: 10. The CDR3 runs 15 residues. Germline CDR1 is MDHEN and CDR2 is SYDVKM. The CDR3 region has the DNA TGTGCCAGCAGAGGGACCGGGACAGGGGGTGTCGAGCAGTACTTC. Residues: CASRGTGTGGVEQYF.

The chain carries TRBV5-4 and TRBJ2-7, with D perhaps matching TRBD1 (6 bases). Per the germline V gene, CDR1 is SGHNT and CDR2 is YYREEE (reference sequence). The CDR3 totals 14 residues. Deletions cut 0 bases from V and 5 bases from J, with 12 bases between. The CDR3 reads CASSLGQGSNEQYF. Written as DNA, the CDR3 is TGTGCCAGCAGCTTGGGCCAGGGGAGTAACGAGCAGTACTTC.

The V gene is TRBV2, the J gene TRBJ2-7; 7 bases agree with TRBD2. The CDR3 contains 17 residues. The germline CDR1 and CDR2 sequences are SNHLY and FYNNEI. With V trimmed by 1 base and J by 3 bases, 12 bases remained unmatched. The CDR3 is CASSEGSGRGRGYEQYF. CDR3 in DNA: TGTGCCAGCAGTGAAGGTTCGGGGCGGGGGAGAGGCTACGAGCAGTACTTC.

This clone was seen more than once but under ten times. The V and J genes are TRBV4-3 and TRBJ2-3; tentative D call: TRBD1 (6 bases). The CDR3 runs to 13 residues. Germline assignment: CDR1 LGHNA and CDR2 YSLEER. V lost 3 bases and J 7 bases, leaving 11 bases between the germline ends. The chain's CDR3 is CASSHTGTNTQYF. In DNA form, the CDR3 reads TGCGCCAGCAGCCACACCGGGACAAATACGCAGTATTTT.

V gene TRBV7-2 combines with J gene TRBJ2-2; D is possibly TRBD2 (5 bases). Trimming cost V 6 bases and J 5 bases, with 13 bases left between them. The germline gives CDR1 SGHTA, CDR2 FQGNSA. The CDR3 is 14 residues long. CDR3 amino acids: CASRPTLDTGELFF. Written as DNA, the CDR3 is TGTGCCAGCAGACCAACACTAGATACCGGGGAGCTGTTTTTT.

This clone was picked up one time. One end of the junction varies from germline; a read error may be responsible. The chain has TRBV7-7 and TRBJ2-1; tentatively, D is TRBD2 (5 bases). Germline V CDR1 and CDR2: SSHAT, FNYEAQ (reference sequence). This CDR3 is built from 15 residues. The CDR3 bases are TGTGCTAGCAGCTTAGCGTGGAGCTCCTACAATGAGCAGTTCTTC. Translation gives CASSLAWSSYNEQFF.